Listed below are T cell receptor beta chains from one sample, sequenced in a study of shared clonotypes between healthy human individuals. Sequencing was performed with immunoSEQ multiplex PCR; in TCRdb, only in-frame clones are kept and a portion is missing. The sample has some 530,000 clones, 81% seen once. Sequencing used PBMCs. The receptors originated from a woman in her thirties or forties in good health. Some clones in this sample may be carry-over from other donors' samples. Both conserved end residues are part of each CDR3. A D gene is named only where the DNA matches it firmly. Rows give clone size only sometimes, using once, few, many, or a class for an expanded clone.

TRBV6-5,NA,NA,TRBJ2-1,TGTGCCAGCAGTTACGGCTACGGGGAGCAGTTCTTC,CASSYGYGEQFF
TRBV25-1,NA,NA,TRBJ1-4,TGTGCCAGCAGTGATCCCTACAGGGAGTATGAAAAACTGTTTTTT,CASSDPYREYEKLFF
TRBV28,NA,NA,TRBJ2-3,TGTGCCAGCGCGAAGTTACTAGCTGACGATACGCAGTATTTT,CASAKLLADDTQYF
TRBV10-2,NA,NA,TRBJ1-4,TGCGCCAGCAGTGAGATATTGGGTGAAAAACTGTTTTTT,CASSEILGEKLFF
TRBV7-9,NA,NA,TRBJ1-1,TGTGCCAGCAGCTTAGCACGTGGGGGGCGGGTTATCACTGAAGCTTTCTTT,CASSLARGGRVITEAFF
TRBV25-1,NA,few,TRBJ2-7,TGTGCCAGCAGCCCCGGGGATTCCTACGAGCAGTACTTC,CASSPGDSYEQYF
TRBV10-3,TRBD2,NA,TRBJ2-7,TGTGCCATCAGTGAGGGACTAGCGGGAGAAGGGTCTGCCTTCTACGAGCAGTACTTC,CAISEGLAGEGSAFYEQYF
TRBV7-9,TRBD1,NA,TRBJ1-1,TGTGCCAGCAGCTTATCTCATGAGGACAGGGGGCGAATTTTCGCTGAAGCTTTCTTT,CASSLSHEDRGRIFAEAFF
TRBV27,NA,NA,TRBJ1-4,TGTGCCAGCAGCCTCAGGGGCAGATATGAAAAACTGTTTTTT,CASSLRGRYEKLFF
TRBV28,NA,NA,TRBJ2-3,TGTGCCAGCAGCCCCCCCGGGGGAACGGGAGATACGCAGTATTTT,CASSPPGGTGDTQYF
TRBV18,TRBD2,once,TRBJ2-7,TGTGCCAGCTCACCACCGTTCTTAGCGGGAGTCCCCTACGAGCAGTACTTC,CASSPPFLAGVPYEQYF
TRBV30,TRBD1,NA,TRBJ1-2,TGTGCCTGGAGCACAGGGGTTGGCTATGGCTACACCTTC,CAWSTGVGYGYTF
TRBV11-2,NA,NA,TRBJ1-1,TGTGCCAGCAGCTGGCCCTTGAACACTGAAGCTTTCTTT,CASSWPLNTEAFF
TRBV28,NA,NA,TRBJ1-6,TGTGCCAGCAGTTTGCGGGCAGTACCCCTCCACTTT,CASSLRAVPLHF
TRBV18,NA,once,TRBJ1-3,TGTGCCAGCTCACCACCGGGCGGAATTATTGGAAACACCATATATTTT,CASSPPGGIIGNTIYF
TRBV5-1,NA,once,TRBJ2-2,TGCGCCAGCAGCTTGCCCGGGGAGCTGTTTTTT,CASSLPGELFF
TRBV6-4,NA,NA,TRBJ1-1,TGTGCCAGCAGTGACTCATTGGACAGCGTTTTCGAAGCTTTCTTT,CASSDSLDSVFEAFF
TRBV27,TRBD1,NA,TRBJ1-1,TGTGCCAGCAGTCTCGGGACAGGGTGGAACACTGAAGCTTTCTTT,CASSLGTGWNTEAFF
TRBV28,TRBD1,NA,TRBJ1-4,TGTGCCAGCAGGACCACCGGGACAGGGGATGAAAAACTGTTTTTT,CASRTTGTGDEKLFF